This TCR beta chain was identified in a study of CD8 T cells in ankylosing spondylitis. TCRdb re-called the 5' RACE reads with MiXCR, one entry per CDR3 protein. The sample records about 220,000 distinct CDR3 sequences, approximately 7.4% being singletons. This clonotype has only a few counts. Antigen: not known. The study's findings and limits: What seemed typical of ankylosing spondylitis blood was a TCR beta motif built from roughly eight highly homologous variants.

Sequenced input: blood, either unsorted or a sorted T cell fraction (not recorded which). This receptor was obtained from a male donor with ankylosing spondylitis.

CDR3 nucleotides: TGTGCCAGCAGCACGACCAACAGGGCGGAGCAGTTCTTC. It translates to CASSTTNRAEQFF. The rearrangement uses TRBV9 and TRBJ2-1; D possibly corresponds to TRBD1 (6 bases). The CDR3 has 13 residues. The V end was cut by 4 bases, the J end by 10 bases, with 15 bases between. Germline V gives CDR1 SGDLS, CDR2 YYNGEE.